A selection of T cell receptor beta chains follows, all from one sample in a study of blood T cell repertoires in COVID-19. The protocol was immunoSEQ multiplex PCR, while the TCRdb copy is restricted to in-frame clones and leaves out a portion. The repertoire holds 310,000 or so clones, with 70% to 90% as singletons. Sequences were obtained from peripheral blood. The origin of the receptors is a woman aged 30 to 39 who had recovered from COVID-19. Each CDR3 is given with its conserved first and last residue. D genes are given only for firm matches. Clone size is given for some rows only: seen once, a few or many times, or a class if the clone is expanded.

cdr3_nt: TGTGCCACAGGGGGTAAGCGGGGCACAGATACGCAGTATTTT; cdr3_aa: CATGGKRGTDTQYF; v_call: TRBV10-3; clone_size: -; j_call: TRBJ2-3; d_call: -
cdr3_nt: TGTGCCAACCCCAAGGGGAGGTCGAACACCGGGGAGCTGTTTTTT; cdr3_aa: CANPKGRSNTGELFF; v_call: TRBV7-9; clone_size: -; j_call: TRBJ2-2; d_call: -
cdr3_nt: TGTGCCAGCAGCGCACAGGGCTTCCTCAACTATGGCTACACCTTC; cdr3_aa: CASSAQGFLNYGYTF; v_call: TRBV9; clone_size: once; j_call: TRBJ1-2; d_call: -
cdr3_nt: TGTGCCAGCCACTCGGGACAGGGGGTTTACGAGCAGTACTTC; cdr3_aa: CASHSGQGVYEQYF; v_call: TRBV18; clone_size: -; j_call: TRBJ2-7; d_call: TRBD1
cdr3_nt: TGTGCCTGGAGTCAAGGAGTCCAAGAGACCCAGTACTTC; cdr3_aa: CAWSQGVQETQYF; v_call: TRBV30; clone_size: -; j_call: TRBJ2-5; d_call: -
cdr3_nt: TGTGCCACGCGGTCCCCGAACACCGGGGAGCTGTTTTTT; cdr3_aa: CATRSPNTGELFF; v_call: TRBV24-1; clone_size: -; j_call: TRBJ2-2; d_call: -
cdr3_nt: TGCGCCAGCAGCTCCAAGACGGGAGTGGGGAATGAGCAGTTCTTC; cdr3_aa: CASSSKTGVGNEQFF; v_call: TRBV5-1; clone_size: -; j_call: TRBJ2-1; d_call: -
cdr3_nt: TGTGCCAGCAGTGAATTGGCGGGGCGTGGTACGCAGTATTTT; cdr3_aa: CASSELAGRGTQYF; v_call: TRBV2; clone_size: -; j_call: TRBJ2-3; d_call: -
cdr3_nt: TGTGCTAGCAGCTCTGGGACTAGCGGGAGTGGAGAGACCCAGTACTTC; cdr3_aa: CASSSGTSGSGETQYF; v_call: TRBV7-7; clone_size: -; j_call: TRBJ2-5; d_call: TRBD2
cdr3_nt: TGTGCCAGTAGTATTGCAACAGCGGGAGGGCCCCAGCATTTT; cdr3_aa: CASSIATAGGPQHF; v_call: TRBV19; clone_size: -; j_call: TRBJ1-5; d_call: -
cdr3_nt: TGTGCCAGCAGCTTAGGACAGGGCAATCAGCCCCAGCATTTT; cdr3_aa: CASSLGQGNQPQHF; v_call: TRBV7-9; clone_size: -; j_call: TRBJ1-5; d_call: -
cdr3_nt: TGTGCCAGCAGTGAACTCAGGGTCAATCAGCCCCAGCATTTT; cdr3_aa: CASSELRVNQPQHF; v_call: TRBV2; clone_size: -; j_call: TRBJ1-5; d_call: -
cdr3_nt: TGTGCCAGCAGTTTTTCCGACTATGGCTACACCTTC; cdr3_aa: CASSFSDYGYTF; v_call: TRBV28; clone_size: -; j_call: TRBJ1-2; d_call: -
cdr3_nt: TGCGCCAGCAGTGGGCTTCTCGGAAACATTCAGTACTTC; cdr3_aa: CASSGLLGNIQYF; v_call: TRBV5-1; clone_size: -; j_call: TRBJ2-4; d_call: -
cdr3_nt: TGTGCCACCAGCAGTGACAGGGTTGGGGCCAACGTCCTGACTTTC; cdr3_aa: CATSSDRVGANVLTF; v_call: TRBV15; clone_size: -; j_call: TRBJ2-6; d_call: TRBD1
cdr3_nt: TGCGCCAGCAGCCAAGATATAGAGGGGGCGTCACGCACTGAAGCTTTCTTT; cdr3_aa: CASSQDIEGASRTEAFF; v_call: TRBV4-1; clone_size: -; j_call: TRBJ1-1; d_call: TRBD1
cdr3_nt: TGTGCCAGCAGTTTACTAGCGGGCAGTTACAATGAGCAGTTCTTC; cdr3_aa: CASSLLAGSYNEQFF; v_call: TRBV6-2/TRBV6-3; clone_size: -; j_call: TRBJ2-1; d_call: TRBD2
cdr3_nt: TGTGCCAGCAGCCCCCTAAGTACAGGGGCCATCGGCGATGGCTACACCTTC; cdr3_aa: CASSPLSTGAIGDGYTF; v_call: TRBV5-6; clone_size: -; j_call: TRBJ1-2; d_call: TRBD1
cdr3_nt: TGTGCCAGTAGACCGGAGAGCAGCAATCAGCCCCAGCATTTT; cdr3_aa: CASRPESSNQPQHF; v_call: TRBV19; clone_size: -; j_call: TRBJ1-5; d_call: -
cdr3_nt: TGTGCCAGCAGCTTAAGGCGGAACACAGATACGCAGTATTTT; cdr3_aa: CASSLRRNTDTQYF; v_call: TRBV7-2; clone_size: -; j_call: TRBJ2-3; d_call: -
cdr3_nt: TGTGCCAGCAGCGCCCGGGGTGTCGGTACGCAGTATTTT; cdr3_aa: CASSARGVGTQYF; v_call: TRBV9; clone_size: -; j_call: TRBJ2-3; d_call: -
cdr3_nt: TGTGCCAGCAGCTTAAACGGAGCGGGGGGGCGGGAGACCCAGTACTTC; cdr3_aa: CASSLNGAGGRETQYF; v_call: TRBV7-2; clone_size: -; j_call: TRBJ2-5; d_call: TRBD2
cdr3_nt: TGTGCCAGCAGTCAGAGGGGGGGCGCTAGCACAGATACGCAGTATTTT; cdr3_aa: CASSQRGGASTDTQYF; v_call: TRBV11-2; clone_size: -; j_call: TRBJ2-3; d_call: -
cdr3_nt: TGTGCCGGACAGGAAGGCTCTGGAAACACCATATATTTT; cdr3_aa: CAGQEGSGNTIYF; v_call: TRBV6-6; clone_size: -; j_call: TRBJ1-3; d_call: TRBD1
cdr3_nt: TGTGCCAGCAGCGTAGGATACGTACCCCAGAGGGGACTTGTAAACACCGGGGAGCTGTTTTTT; cdr3_aa: CASSVGYVPQRGLVNTGELFF; v_call: TRBV9; clone_size: -; j_call: TRBJ2-2; d_call: -
cdr3_nt: TGCGCCAGCAGCAGCGGCGGAAACACCATATATTTT; cdr3_aa: CASSSGGNTIYF; v_call: TRBV5-1; clone_size: -; j_call: TRBJ1-3; d_call: -
cdr3_nt: TGCGCCAGCAGCCAAGATCTCCTAGCGGGAAACACCGGGGAGCTGTTTTTT; cdr3_aa: CASSQDLLAGNTGELFF; v_call: TRBV4-3; clone_size: -; j_call: TRBJ2-2; d_call: TRBD2
cdr3_nt: TGTGCCACCAGCGAATCCCCCAGCTCCTACAATGAGCAGTTCTTC; cdr3_aa: CATSESPSSYNEQFF; v_call: TRBV15; clone_size: -; j_call: TRBJ2-1; d_call: -
cdr3_nt: TGTGCCAGCAGTTACGGACACAAGAACACCGGGGAGCTGTTTTTT; cdr3_aa: CASSYGHKNTGELFF; v_call: TRBV6-2/TRBV6-3; clone_size: -; j_call: TRBJ2-2; d_call: -
cdr3_nt: TGTGCCAGCAGCTTAGCACGCGGGGGCCTAATGGGGGAGCAGTACTTC; cdr3_aa: CASSLARGGLMGEQYF; v_call: TRBV7-9; clone_size: -; j_call: TRBJ2-7; d_call: -
cdr3_nt: TGCGCCAGCAGCCAACTGAACTTAGAGACCCAGTACTTC; cdr3_aa: CASSQLNLETQYF; v_call: TRBV4-1; clone_size: -; j_call: TRBJ2-5; d_call: -
cdr3_nt: TGTGCCAGCACTCCCGGGCTGGCCGGGAATCATGAGCAGTTCTTC; cdr3_aa: CASTPGLAGNHEQFF; v_call: TRBV6-5; clone_size: once; j_call: TRBJ2-1; d_call: -
cdr3_nt: TGTGCCAGCAGTCCCGGGGGGCATGGCTACACCTTC; cdr3_aa: CASSPGGHGYTF; v_call: TRBV12-3/TRBV12-4; clone_size: -; j_call: TRBJ1-2; d_call: -
cdr3_nt: TGTGCCAGCAGTTTCCGAGGACAGCCCCAGCATTTT; cdr3_aa: CASSFRGQPQHF; v_call: TRBV27; clone_size: -; j_call: TRBJ1-5; d_call: -
cdr3_nt: TGTGCCAGCAGGGAGGGTCAGGCTAGCAATCAGCCCCAGCATTTT; cdr3_aa: CASREGQASNQPQHF; v_call: TRBV7-8; clone_size: -; j_call: TRBJ1-5; d_call: -
cdr3_nt: TGTGCCAGCAGCTCTAGGGACAGGGGTCCGAACACTGAAGCTTTCTTT; cdr3_aa: CASSSRDRGPNTEAFF; v_call: TRBV7-9; clone_size: -; j_call: TRBJ1-1; d_call: TRBD1
cdr3_nt: TGTGCCAGCAGCGCGGACAGGAGGGGAAACACCATATATTTT; cdr3_aa: CASSADRRGNTIYF; v_call: TRBV2; clone_size: -; j_call: TRBJ1-3; d_call: TRBD1
cdr3_nt: TGTGCCAGTAGTACCTATCCCCAACGGGAGGGCACCTTC; cdr3_aa: CASSTYPQREGTF; v_call: TRBV19; clone_size: -; j_call: TRBJ1-2; d_call: -
cdr3_nt: TGTGCCAGCAGTCCAGGACAGGGTTGGACAGATACGCAGTATTTT; cdr3_aa: CASSPGQGWTDTQYF; v_call: TRBV27; clone_size: -; j_call: TRBJ2-3; d_call: TRBD1
cdr3_nt: TGTGCCAGCAGCCCTCCCGGGACTAGCTTGAGCGAGCAGTACTTC; cdr3_aa: CASSPPGTSLSEQYF; v_call: TRBV5-5; clone_size: -; j_call: TRBJ2-7; d_call: TRBD2
cdr3_nt: TGTGCCAGCAGCGTAGGCCGGAATCAGCCCCAGCATTTT; cdr3_aa: CASSVGRNQPQHF; v_call: TRBV11-2; clone_size: -; j_call: TRBJ1-5; d_call: -
cdr3_nt: TGTGCCAGCAGTCCAAAACAGGCCCAATATTCACCCCTCCACTTT; cdr3_aa: CASSPKQAQYSPLHF; v_call: TRBV11-3; clone_size: -; j_call: TRBJ1-6; d_call: -
cdr3_nt: TGTGCCAGTAGTGATACAGATTTGGGCACTGAAGCTTTCTTT; cdr3_aa: CASSDTDLGTEAFF; v_call: TRBV19; clone_size: few; j_call: TRBJ1-1; d_call: -
cdr3_nt: TGTGCCTGGAGCCTTCGAGTCTCTGGGGCCAACGTCCTGACTTTC; cdr3_aa: CAWSLRVSGANVLTF; v_call: TRBV30; clone_size: -; j_call: TRBJ2-6; d_call: -
cdr3_nt: TGTGCCAGCAGCTTGGGGGGGACTAGCGGGCGCTACGAGCAGTACTTC; cdr3_aa: CASSLGGTSGRYEQYF; v_call: TRBV5-4; clone_size: -; j_call: TRBJ2-7; d_call: TRBD2
cdr3_nt: TGTGCCAGCAGCGCCGTCTCGGGACAGGGCGTCTACGAGCAGTACTTC; cdr3_aa: CASSAVSGQGVYEQYF; v_call: TRBV5-6; clone_size: -; j_call: TRBJ2-7; d_call: TRBD1
cdr3_nt: TGTGCCAGAAATCTCGGGACAGCGCCACAAGAGACCCAGTACTTC; cdr3_aa: CARNLGTAPQETQYF; v_call: TRBV3-1/TRBV3-2; clone_size: -; j_call: TRBJ2-5; d_call: TRBD1
cdr3_nt: TGTGCCTGGAGAAGGTCCGGGTCTGAGACCCAGTACTTC; cdr3_aa: CAWRRSGSETQYF; v_call: TRBV30; clone_size: -; j_call: TRBJ2-5; d_call: -
cdr3_nt: TGTGCCAGCATCCCCCTGGATGGGTTTCTAGCGGGGCGCAATGAGCAGTTCTTC; cdr3_aa: CASIPLDGFLAGRNEQFF; v_call: TRBV2; clone_size: -; j_call: TRBJ2-1; d_call: TRBD2
cdr3_nt: TGTGCCAGCAGTCTACTGGGGACTAGCGGCTACGAGCAGTACTTC; cdr3_aa: CASSLLGTSGYEQYF; v_call: TRBV27; clone_size: -; j_call: TRBJ2-7; d_call: TRBD2
cdr3_nt: TGTGCCAGTACATTCCTCGACAGGAGGAATTCACCCCTCCACTTT; cdr3_aa: CASTFLDRRNSPLHF; v_call: TRBV19; clone_size: -; j_call: TRBJ1-6; d_call: -
cdr3_nt: TGTGCCGGTACTCCGGGACAGGGGAATGAAAAACTGTTTTTT; cdr3_aa: CAGTPGQGNEKLFF; v_call: TRBV19; clone_size: -; j_call: TRBJ1-4; d_call: TRBD1
cdr3_nt: TGTGCCAGCAGCCGGGACCAGGGGGCCTACGAGCAGTACTTC; cdr3_aa: CASSRDQGAYEQYF; v_call: TRBV7-2; clone_size: -; j_call: TRBJ2-7; d_call: TRBD1
cdr3_nt: TGTGCCAGTAGTAGCCCCGCCACTAGCACAGATACGCAGTATTTT; cdr3_aa: CASSSPATSTDTQYF; v_call: TRBV19; clone_size: -; j_call: TRBJ2-3; d_call: -
cdr3_nt: TGTGCCAGCAGGCTAGGGCGGACAGTAGGCAATGAGCAGTTCTTC; cdr3_aa: CASRLGRTVGNEQFF; v_call: TRBV11-2; clone_size: few; j_call: TRBJ2-1; d_call: -
cdr3_nt: TGTGCCAGCAGTCGTACCGGGACAGAGGATGAAAAACTGTTTTTT; cdr3_aa: CASSRTGTEDEKLFF; v_call: TRBV2; clone_size: -; j_call: TRBJ1-4; d_call: TRBD1
cdr3_nt: TGCGCCAGCAGGAGTCTAGCGGAGATCAACAATGAGCAGTTCTTC; cdr3_aa: CASRSLAEINNEQFF; v_call: TRBV5-1; clone_size: -; j_call: TRBJ2-1; d_call: TRBD2